These T cell receptor beta chains were read from a single sample in a study of early T cells in non-severe SARS-CoV-2 infection. TCRdb fed the 5' RACE reads into MiXCR, producing one record per CDR3 protein. The data show about 48,000 distinct CDR3 sequences, about 7.4% seen once. Sequencing used whole blood. These receptors all come from an adult who was a healthcare worker with PCR-confirmed SARS-CoV-2 infection or an uninfected control (not recorded which). CDR3s include the opening cysteine and the closing phenylalanine or tryptophan. D genes are given only for firm matches. The size of a clone is reported for some rows only, either as once, few or many, or as a class for expanded clones.

CDR3 length,clone size,J gene,D gene,V gene,CDR3 protein,CDR3 DNA
17,many,TRBJ2-3,.,TRBV11-2,CASSRRDRFSSTDTQYF,TGTGCCAGCAGCCGTAGGGACCGGTTCTCTAGCACAGATACGCAGTATTTT
13,many,TRBJ1-1,.,TRBV12-3/TRBV12-4,CASSFTQNTEAFF,TGTGCCAGCAGTTTTACCCAGAACACTGAAGCTTTCTTT
13,many,TRBJ1-4,.,TRBV20-1,CSARGGGGEKLFF,TGCAGTGCTAGAGGGGGCGGGGGTGAAAAACTGTTTTTT
14,few,TRBJ1-1,TRBD1,TRBV7-9,CAIGTGAMNTEAFF,TGTGCCATCGGGACAGGGGCCATGAACACTGAAGCTTTCTTT
15,few,TRBJ1-2,.,TRBV6-2/TRBV6-3,CASSYSIPGRYGYTF,TGTGCCAGCAGTTACTCGATACCAGGGAGATATGGCTACACCTTC
13,.,TRBJ1-1,.,TRBV18,CASSPPENTEAFF,TGTGCCAGCTCACCACCGGAGAACACTGAAGCTTTCTTT
15,many,TRBJ1-1,TRBD1,TRBV13,CASSLTGTGWAEAFF,TGTGCCAGCAGCCTTACCGGGACAGGATGGGCTGAAGCTTTCTTT
17,few,TRBJ2-1,.,TRBV13,CASSLPSYGGVHNEQFF,TGTGCCAGCAGCTTACCCTCCTACGGGGGCGTCCACAATGAGCAGTTCTTC
12,many,TRBJ2-2,.,TRBV7-9,CALIPNTGELFF,TGTGCCCTAATCCCGAACACCGGGGAGCTGTTTTTT
14,few,TRBJ2-2,TRBD2,TRBV6-4,CASSETSGAGELFF,TGTGCCAGCAGTGAGACTAGCGGGGCCGGGGAGCTGTTTTTT
13,many,TRBJ1-5,.,TRBV6-2/TRBV6-3,CASSYWGNQPQHF,TGTGCCAGCAGTTACTGGGGCAATCAGCCCCAGCATTTT
15,.,TRBJ2-1,TRBD2,TRBV5-1,CASSLAGGQYNEQFF,TGCGCCAGCAGCTTGGCGGGGGGTCAATACAATGAGCAGTTCTTC
16,.,TRBJ2-1,TRBD1,TRBV5-1,CASSTPGTGGSHEQFF,TGCGCCAGCAGCACCCCCGGGACAGGGGGCTCCCATGAGCAGTTCTTC
16,.,TRBJ2-2,.,TRBV30,CAWSVRPSGYTGELFF,TGTGCCTGGAGTGTACGCCCGAGCGGGTACACCGGGGAGCTGTTTTTT
12,many,TRBJ2-2,.,TRBV9,CASSPEDGWLFF,TGTGCCAGCAGCCCCGAGGATGGTTGGCTGTTTTTT
17,few,TRBJ2-3,TRBD1,TRBV13,CASSSSQGQGVTDTQYF,TGTGCCAGCAGCTCCTCGCAGGGACAGGGGGTCACAGATACGCAGTATTTT
15,.,TRBJ2-2,.,TRBV11-2,CASSSLGVIAGELFF,TGTGCCAGCAGCTCGCTAGGGGTTATCGCCGGGGAGCTGTTTTTT
16,many,TRBJ2-1,.,TRBV2,CASSEVLKSSYNEQFF,TGTGCCAGCAGTGAAGTTCTTAAAAGCTCCTACAATGAGCAGTTCTTC
14,.,TRBJ2-1,.,TRBV7-6,CASSLGHPYNEQFF,TGTGCCAGCAGCTTAGGACATCCCTACAATGAGCAGTTCTTC
16,many,TRBJ2-7,.,TRBV4-1,CASSQVDLGFKGEQYF,TGCGCCAGCAGCCAAGTTGATCTAGGCTTCAAAGGCGAGCAGTACTTC
15,.,TRBJ2-1,.,TRBV12-3/TRBV12-4,CASRRRHEPYNEQFF,TGTGCCAGCAGGAGGAGACATGAACCATACAATGAGCAGTTCTTC
13,many,TRBJ1-5,.,TRBV2,CASSVAGKQPQHF,TGTGCCAGCAGTGTAGCAGGGAAGCAGCCCCAGCATTTT
15,many,TRBJ1-5,TRBD1,TRBV7-9,CASSLTGTGDQPQHF,TGTGCCAGCAGCTTAACCGGGACAGGGGATCAGCCCCAGCATTTT
15,.,TRBJ2-3,.,TRBV28,CASRTDSNPSDTQYF,TGTGCCAGCAGAACCGACTCCAATCCCTCAGATACGCAGTATTTT
15,.,TRBJ2-6,.,TRBV3-1,CASSHGSSGANVLTF,TGTGCCAGCAGCCACGGAAGCTCAGGGGCCAACGTCCTGACTTTC
14,many,TRBJ2-7,.,TRBV20-1,CSARVGSSGYEQYF,TGCAGTGCTAGAGTTGGCAGTAGCGGCTACGAGCAGTACTTC
16,few,TRBJ2-1,TRBD2,TRBV6-2/TRBV6-3,CASSYAGTSGGNEQFF,TGTGCCAGCAGTTACGCAGGGACTAGCGGGGGCAATGAGCAGTTCTTC
16,many,TRBJ1-5,TRBD1,TRBV7-4,CASSLERDRSNQPQHF,TGTGCCAGCAGCTTAGAGCGGGACAGATCGAATCAGCCCCAGCATTTT
14,many,TRBJ1-2,TRBD1,TRBV28,CASKPGQPPYGYTF,TGTGCCAGCAAACCGGGACAGCCCCCTTATGGCTACACCTTC
14,.,TRBJ2-5,TRBD2,TRBV5-1,CASRVLAQRETQYF,TGCGCCAGCAGAGTACTAGCGCAAAGAGAGACCCAGTACTTC
16,.,TRBJ2-7,.,TRBV5-5,CASSLSGGGAVYEQYF,TGTGCCAGCAGCTTGTCAGGAGGAGGGGCCGTCTACGAGCAGTACTTC
13,many,TRBJ2-5,.,TRBV29-1,CSVEGAYQETQYF,TGCAGCGTTGAAGGTGCCTACCAAGAGACCCAGTACTTC
16,many,TRBJ2-2,.,TRBV10-3,CAISESRATNTGELFF,TGTGCCATCAGTGAGTCGAGGGCAACGAACACCGGGGAGCTGTTTTTT
12,many,TRBJ1-1,.,TRBV20-1,CSAGGANTEAFF,TGCAGTGCTGGGGGAGCGAACACTGAAGCTTTCTTT
16,many,TRBJ2-4,.,TRBV9,CASSVGPNKVKNIQYF,TGTGCCAGCAGCGTAGGGCCCAACAAAGTGAAAAACATTCAGTACTTC
16,few,TRBJ2-1,TRBD2,TRBV11-2,CASSLAGSGVYNEQFF,TGTGCCAGCAGCTTAGCAGGTAGCGGGGTCTACAATGAGCAGTTCTTC
14,few,TRBJ2-2,.,TRBV18,CASSPTTGTGELFF,TGTGCCAGCTCACCCACAACAGGGACCGGGGAGCTGTTTTTT
12,many,TRBJ1-1,.,TRBV29-1,CSVTVLNTEAFF,TGCAGCGTGACAGTCTTGAACACTGAAGCTTTCTTT
13,many,TRBJ1-2,.,TRBV6-5,CASSYEGHYGYTF,TGTGCCAGCAGTTACGAGGGGCACTATGGCTACACCTTC
15,few,TRBJ1-4,TRBD1,TRBV12-3/TRBV12-4,CASNDRQGRGEKLFF,TGTGCCAGCAATGACCGACAGGGGAGGGGTGAAAAACTGTTTTTT
13,many,TRBJ2-3,.,TRBV9,CASSVGQTDTQYF,TGTGCCAGCAGCGTAGGACAAACAGATACGCAGTATTTT